The clone carrying this T cell receptor beta chain was detected ten times or more. Its antigen is currently unknown. One entry per CDR3 protein, called by TCRdb with MiXCR from the 5' RACE reads. The sample holds around 120,000 distinct CDR3 sequences; approximately 13% are singletons and the top ten take almost 3%. Germline CDR1 is DFQATT and CDR2 is SNEGSKA (reference sequence). The CDR3 is 14 amino acids. J was trimmed by 10 bases and V by 1 base; bases with no gene match: 5. These data originate in a study of CD8 T cells in ankylosing spondylitis. Points from the study as a whole: Reports say disease-linked clones showed up significantly more in matched ankylosing spondylitis synovial fluid. Seemingly characteristic of ankylosing spondylitis blood was a TCR beta motif consisting of about 8 highly homologous variants.

The receptor's source is a female donor with ankylosing spondylitis or in good health (not recorded which). The chain employs TRBV20-1 and TRBJ1-6; 9 bases agree with TRBD1. Sequenced material: blood, either unsorted or a sorted T cell fraction (not recorded which). Written as DNA, the CDR3 is TGCAGTGCTAGAGTGGGGACAGGGATGTCACCCCTCCACTTT. This encodes CSARVGTGMSPLHF.